The next 29 T cell receptor beta chains were all read from a single sample in a study of cytomegalovirus exposure and HLA in healthy donors. The PCR employed 60 Vbeta primers together with 13 Jbeta primers. Here immunoSEQ multiplex PCR was the method, and the copy in TCRdb shows in-frame clones only, minus some. Of fewer than 120,000 clones in the sample, roughly four fifths are singletons; the top ten hold around 1.2%. Sequences were obtained from PBMCs. The receptors come from a woman aged 30 to 39 in good health and CMV-seronegative.

The rearrangement joins TRBV15 to TRBJ2-3, with 11 bases matching TRBD2. Germline lookup yields CDR1 LNHNV and CDR2 YYDKDF (reference sequence). Unmatched junction bases numbered 2, after V lost 3 bases and J lost 3 bases. This CDR3 spans 15 amino acids. The CDR3 loop is CATSSPSGGTDTQYF. CDR3 nucleotides: TGTGCCACCAGCAGCCCTAGCGGGGGGACAGATACGCAGTATTTT.

V gene TRBV19 combines with J gene TRBJ2-3; D is unclear. This CDR3 spans 13 amino acids. V lost 8 bases, J lost 0 bases, and 9 bases lay in between. CDR1 is LNHDA and CDR2 is SQIVND in the germline V gene (reference sequence). CDR3 coding DNA: TGTGCCAGTGGGTGGAGAAGCACAGATACGCAGTATTTT. Translation gives CASGWRSTDTQYF.

The J gene is TRBJ2-3, the V gene TRBV4-1; 7 bases agree with TRBD2. Trimming cost V 6 bases and J 0 bases; bases outside gene matches: 9. CDR1 and CDR2 (germline): MGHRA, YSYEKL. The CDR3 is 16 residues long. The CDR3 nucleotides read TGCGCCAGCAGGGGGGAGGGGCGGCGCAGCACAGATACGCAGTATTTT. This encodes CASRGEGRRSTDTQYF.

The CDR3 protein is CASSLLPGQDGYTF. CDR3 DNA: TGTGCCAGCAGTTTATTGCCGGGACAGGATGGCTACACCTTC. This chain joins TRBV28 and TRBJ1-2, with 8 bases lining up with TRBD1. Per germline, CDR1 MDHEN and CDR2 SYDVKM. There are 14 residues in the CDR3. V was clipped by 1 base and J by 6 bases; unmatched bases: 4.

The rearrangement uses TRBV7-9 and TRBJ2-7; 11 bases are a match to TRBD1. This CDR3 contains 16 residues. Looked up from germline, CDR1 is SEHNR and CDR2 is FQNEAQ (reference sequence). With V trimmed by 5 bases and J by 7 bases, 13 bases remained unmatched. The CDR3 reads CASSTLDRGLLQEQYF. The CDR3 coding sequence is TGTGCCAGCAGCACCTTGGACAGGGGGCTTCTCCAGGAGCAGTACTTC.

As DNA, the CDR3 is TGCGCCAGCAGCTTGGAGCCTGGACGGGGGGGACAGGAGCAGTTCTTC. It specifies CASSLEPGRGGQEQFF. The chain uses TRBV5-1 and TRBJ2-1; the D gene is possibly TRBD2 (8 bases). This CDR3 comprises 16 residues. The germline gives CDR1 SGHRS, CDR2 YFSETQ. V lost 0 bases, J lost 10 bases, and 20 bases lay in between.

The genes are TRBV10-3 and TRBJ1-1, with a weak D call TRBD1 (6 bases). The germline CDR1 and CDR2 sequences are ENHRY and SYGVKD. The germline V and J ends were trimmed by 2 bases and 6 bases, with 10 bases remaining between them. The CDR3 is made up of 13 amino acids. The CDR3 reads CAISEIQGPEAFF. CDR3 DNA: TGTGCCATCAGTGAGATACAGGGCCCTGAAGCTTTCTTT.

The chain uses TRBV30 and TRBJ1-3, with TRBD1 identical over 8 bases. Germline lookup yields CDR1 GTSNPN and CDR2 SVGIG (reference sequence). The CDR3 covers 13 residues. J gave up 2 bases and V 8 bases, and 5 bases lay outside the gene matches. The CDR3 protein is CAEDRGPGNTIYF. The DNA of the CDR3 is TGTGCCGAAGACAGGGGCCCTGGAAACACCATATATTTT.

The V call is TRBV11-2, the J call TRBJ1-4; TRBD1 matches 9 bases. Germline CDR1 reads SGHAT; CDR2 reads FQNNGV. With 5 bases clipped from V and 8 bases from J, the junction kept 6 bases outside the gene matches. The CDR3 covers 14 residues. The DNA of the CDR3 is TGTGCCAGCAGCGCGGGACAGGGTGGGGAAAAACTGTTTTTT. This gives the protein CASSAGQGGEKLFF.

The chain uses TRBV29-1 and TRBJ2-7, with 7 bases lining up with TRBD1. The CDR3 has 16 residues. Germline lookup yields CDR1 SQVTM and CDR2 ANQGSEA. The V and J ends lost 0 bases and 2 bases, in that order; junction bases with no gene match: 10. The CDR3: CSVEDMRTGNTYEQYF. Written as DNA, the CDR3 is TGCAGCGTTGAAGATATGAGGACAGGCAACACCTACGAGCAGTACTTC.

The table lists this clone with a few counts. This chain connects TRBV6-5 to TRBJ1-2; the D gene is possibly TRBD1 (5 bases). The CDR3 consists of 12 residues. The V gene lost 4 bases and the J gene lost 4 bases, with 7 bases spanning the gap. The germline V gene encodes CDR1 MNHEY and CDR2 SVGAGI. DNA of the CDR3: TGTGCCAGCAGTTTGCAGGGCTATGGCTACACCTTC. It encodes CASSLQGYGYTF.

This clone showed up just once. The chain couples TRBV6-6 to TRBJ1-5; D is perhaps TRBD1 (6 bases). Germline CDR1 is MNHNY and CDR2 is SVGAGI (reference sequence). V gave up 7 bases and J gave up 6 bases, with 13 bases separating them. The CDR3 loop spans 13 amino acids. CDR3: CASTGQSGQPQHF. For the CDR3, the DNA is TGTGCCAGCACCGGACAGTCCGGTCAGCCCCAGCATTTT.

The chain employs TRBV29-1 and TRBJ2-1, with 11 bases aligning to TRBD2. This CDR3 has 15 amino acids. J lost 8 bases, V lost 4 bases, and 10 bases had no gene match. CDR1 and CDR2 from the germline V gene are SQVTM and ANQGSEA. CDR3 nucleotide sequence: TGCAGCGTTGCACGGGGACTAGCGGCCGGGGATGAGCAGTTCTTC. Translation gives CSVARGLAAGDEQFF.

The chain carries TRBV28 and TRBJ1-6; D remains unclear. Germline V lookup: CDR1 MDHEN, CDR2 SYDVKM. CDR3 length: 15 residues. V gave up 4 bases and J gave up 2 bases, with 9 bases separating them. CDR3 loop: CASSSGLTYNSPLHF. The CDR3 DNA is TGTGCCAGCAGTTCGGGTCTGACCTATAATTCACCCCTCCACTTT.

This rearrangement joins TRBV27 to TRBJ2-5; 7 positions match TRBD2. This CDR3 spans 14 amino acids. CDR1 MNHEY and CDR2 SMNVEV come from the germline V gene (reference sequence). Germline trimming cut 7 bases from V and 3 bases from J; bases unmatched to any gene: 8. CDR3 in DNA: TGTGCCAGCACCCAAAGGGGAGGGGAAGAGACCCAGTACTTC. Encoded protein: CASTQRGGEETQYF.

This sequence joins TRBV4-2 and TRBJ1-2; TRBD1 agrees at 9 bases. The CDR3 runs 14 residues. Germline CDR1 is LGHNA and CDR2 is YNFKEQ. V was clipped by 4 bases and J by 5 bases; unmatched bases: 5. CDR3 region: CASSRTGDWYGYTF. CDR3 nucleotides: TGTGCCAGCAGCCGGACAGGGGATTGGTATGGCTACACCTTC.

The V call is TRBV15, the J call TRBJ2-5; 7 bases line up with TRBD2. The trim removed 2 bases at V and 5 bases at J, leaving 11 bases unmatched. The CDR3 loop spans 16 amino acids. The germline V gene has CDR1 LNHNV and CDR2 YYDKDF (reference sequence). CDR3 coding DNA: TGTGCCACCAGCAGATCGGGAGGAGTAACGTGGGAGACCCAGTACTTC. Residues: CATSRSGGVTWETQYF.

The chain has TRBV7-3 and TRBJ2-6, with no clear D. The CDR3 totals 14 residues. Trimming took off 3 bases at V and 0 bases at J, with 3 bases between the two ends. Germline values: CDR1 SGHTA, CDR2 FQGTGA. The CDR3 region is CASSFLSGANVLTF. DNA of the CDR3: TGTGCCAGCAGCTTTCTCTCTGGGGCCAACGTCCTGACTTTC.

The CDR3 region is CASSESTGKRETQYF. The CDR3 nucleotides are TGTGCCAGCAGTGAATCTACAGGGAAGAGAGAGACCCAGTACTTC. The V gene is TRBV25-1, the J gene TRBJ2-5; possibly TRBD1 for D (6 bases). Germline assignment: CDR1 MGHDK and CDR2 SYGVNS. CDR3 size: 15 residues. Trimming removed 1 base from V and 4 bases from J, with 13 bases in between.

CDR3 DNA: TGTGCCAGCAGCCAAGATGGGGCAGGTCTTGGGGAAAAACTGTTTTTT. This translates into CASSQDGAGLGEKLFF. This rearrangement joins TRBV4-2 to TRBJ1-4, with D tentatively TRBD1 (5 bases). V dropped 0 bases and J dropped 8 bases, with 16 bases sitting between them. The CDR3 consists of 16 residues. Per germline, CDR1 LGHNA and CDR2 YNFKEQ.

V is TRBV6-1 and J is TRBJ1-2; possible D gene TRBD1, 5 bases. Germline CDR1 reads MNHNS; CDR2 reads SASEGT. With 1 base removed from V and 7 bases from J, the gap between germline ends came to 10 bases. The CDR3 is 13 residues long. The CDR3 DNA follows: TGTGCCAGCAGTGAAGTGGGCAGGGCTGGCTACACCTTC. Its protein product is CASSEVGRAGYTF.

This rearrangement joins TRBV19 to TRBJ1-5, with D hard to call. V dropped 3 bases and J dropped 5 bases, with 5 bases sitting between them. CDR3 length equals 12 residues. Per germline, CDR1 LNHDA and CDR2 SQIVND (reference sequence). CDR3 protein: CASSMNYQPQHF. The DNA for the CDR3 is TGTGCCAGTAGTATGAACTATCAGCCCCAGCATTTT.

This clone came up once. This chain links TRBV4-3 with TRBJ2-3, with 7 bases aligning to TRBD2. Germline V gene sequence: CDR1 LGHNA, CDR2 YSLEER. With 1 base clipped from V and 1 base from J, the junction kept 11 bases outside the gene matches. The CDR3 extends over 18 amino acids. The CDR3 loop reads CASSQVARGGGGTDTQYF. The CDR3 DNA reads TGCGCCAGCAGCCAAGTGGCGAGGGGCGGGGGAGGCACAGATACGCAGTATTTT.

The chain combines TRBV6-5 with TRBJ2-5; TRBD2 might be the D (5 bases). From germline, CDR1 is MNHEY and CDR2 SVGAGI. The CDR3 runs 14 residues. The V end lost 0 bases, the J end lost 6 bases, and 11 bases lay between the germline ends. The CDR3 bases are TGTGCCAGCAGTTACTCTCATCTCGGGAAGACCCAGTACTTC. This gives the protein CASSYSHLGKTQYF.

V is TRBV6-1 and J is TRBJ1-5, with D possibly matching TRBD1 (5 bases). Germline CDR1 MNHNS, CDR2 SASEGT. The CDR3 contains 16 residues. The V and J ends lost 2 bases and 3 bases respectively, with 14 bases between them. The CDR3 DNA follows: TGTGCCAGCAGTGAATACGAACGGGGGTTCAATCAGCCCCAGCATTTT. It encodes CASSEYERGFNQPQHF.

The rearrangement links TRBV30 to TRBJ1-2; TRBD1 is a possible D gene (6 bases). V shed 5 bases and J shed 2 bases, with 18 bases lying between them. CDR3 size: 15 residues. CDR1 GTSNPN and CDR2 SVGIG come from the germline V gene (reference sequence). CDR3 in amino acids: CAWLGGALPNYGYTF. CDR3 DNA: TGTGCCTGGCTAGGGGGGGCGCTACCGAACTATGGCTACACCTTC.

The chain carries TRBV5-1 and TRBJ1-1, with D possibly TRBD1 on 6 matching bases. Trimming took 3 bases from V and 1 from J, leaving 10 bases between them. The CDR3 has 14 residues. Germline CDR1 SGHRS, CDR2 YFSETQ. The CDR3: CASSSQQGNTEAFF. CDR3 nucleotides: TGCGCCAGCAGCTCCCAACAGGGGAACACTGAAGCTTTCTTT.

The chain combines TRBV7-8 with TRBJ1-2; D ambiguous. The CDR3 is 14 residues long. The V end lost 5 bases, the J end lost 6 bases, and 16 bases lay between the germline ends. Germline V lookup: CDR1 SGHVS, CDR2 FQNEAQ. The CDR3 bases are TGTGCCAGCAGCCCAGGACTCGGAGGGCATGGCTACACCTTC. This gives the protein CASSPGLGGHGYTF.

The V call is TRBV5-1, the J call TRBJ2-7; D possibly corresponds to TRBD1 (6 bases). This CDR3 has 12 amino acids. CDR1 and CDR2 from the germline V gene are SGHRS and YFSETQ. With 4 bases removed from V and 12 bases from J, the gap between germline ends came to 17 bases. The CDR3 here is CASSGQDSARYF. DNA for the CDR3: TGCGCCAGCAGCGGGCAGGACAGTGCCAGGTACTTC. The full variable domain, in which reference TRBV5-1 and TRBJ2-7 provide the parts outside the CDR3, is KAGVTQTPRYLIKTRGQQVTLSCSPISGHRSVSWYQQTPGQGLQFLFEYFSETQRNKGNFPGRFSGRQFSNSRSEMNVSTLELGDSALYLCASSGQDSARYFGPGTRLTVT.